Presented here are 26 T cell receptor beta chains from one specimen sequenced in a study of blood T cells in healthy people across ages. Together with a sample-barcoded 5' primer, a J-beta primer mix was included in a second PCR lasting about 7 to 11 cycles. Each CDR3 protein gets one entry after TCRdb re-called the 5' RACE reads with MiXCR. The repertoire includes 710,000 or so distinct CDR3 sequences, 22% of them detected once, and roughly a fifth sits in the top ten. Source material: blood. The receptors were sampled from a man between 65 and 79 years old in good health.

V usage is TRBV7-2 and J usage is TRBJ2-3, with 7 bases aligning to TRBD2. Germline V lookup: CDR1 SGHTA, CDR2 FQGNSA. V shed 5 bases and J 7 bases; nucleotides not matched to a gene: 9. The CDR3 contains 14 residues. CDR3 bases: TGTGCCAGCAGCCCGGCGGGAGATTGGAATACGCAGTATTTT. Translating it yields CASSPAGDWNTQYF. The full variable domain, rest sourced from reference TRBV7-2 and TRBJ2-3, is GAGVSQSPSNKVTEKGKDVELRCDPISGHTALYWYRQSLGQGLEFLIYFQGNSAPDKSGLPSDRFSAERTGGSVSTLTIQRTQQEDSAVYLCASSPAGDWNTQYFGPGTRLTVL.

This clonotype was detected only a few times. The chain combines TRBV7-3 with TRBJ2-3; 16 bases agree with TRBD2. Germline CDR1 SGHTA, CDR2 FQGTGA. The CDR3 covers 19 residues. Trimming cost V 0 bases and J 4 bases; bases outside gene matches: 7. CDR3 nucleotide sequence: TGTGCCAGCAGCTTAACCGGGACTAGCGGGAGGGCCGGCGCAGATACGCAGTATTTT. Translation gives CASSLTGTSGRAGADTQYF.

The CDR3 spells CASSPNGLAGWGEQFF. The DNA of the CDR3 is TGTGCCAGTAGTCCCAATGGACTAGCGGGGTGGGGGGAGCAGTTCTTC. The chain has TRBV19 and TRBJ2-1; the match to TRBD2 covers 12 bases. The CDR3 has 16 residues. V gave up 5 bases and J gave up 10 bases; unmatched junction bases: 12. CDR1 is LNHDA and CDR2 is SQIVND in the germline V gene (reference sequence).

The V and J genes are TRBV29-1 and TRBJ1-2; D is uncertain. The CDR3 spans 12 residues. Germline V gene lookup returns CDR1 SQVTM and CDR2 ANQGSEA. The V gene lost 4 bases and the J gene lost 0 bases, with 6 bases spanning the gap. As DNA, the CDR3 is TGCAGCGTTGGCTGGGCTAACTATGGCTACACCTTC. Translating it yields CSVGWANYGYTF.

This clonotype was counted at least ten times. The chain has TRBV5-1 and TRBJ2-1, with D maybe TRBD2 (5 bases). Germline CDR1 and CDR2: SGHRS and YFSETQ. Trimming pared 4 bases from V and 5 bases from J, leaving 10 bases between. The CDR3 covers 13 residues. CDR3 in DNA: TGCGCCAGCAGCAAAGACGGGAACAATGAGCAGTTCTTC. Translating gives CASSKDGNNEQFF.

This clonotype was counted at least ten times. This chain links TRBV20-1 with TRBJ1-2; the D is unclear. The germline V and J ends were trimmed by 0 bases and 3 bases, with 8 bases remaining between them. There are 13 residues in the CDR3. Germline CDR1 reads DFQATT; CDR2 reads SNEGSKA (reference sequence). CDR3 region: CSAREGVDYGYTF. The CDR3 coding sequence is TGCAGTGCTAGAGAAGGTGTCGACTATGGCTACACCTTC.

The chain employs TRBV12-3 or TRBV12-4 and TRBJ2-5, with D tentatively TRBD1 or TRBD2 (5 bases each). Trimming removed 2 bases from V and 4 bases from J, with 11 bases in between. The CDR3 is made up of 14 amino acids. CDR3 nucleotides: TGTGCCAGCAGTTTAAGGGGAGCGGTAGAGACCCAGTACTTC. It is translated as CASSLRGAVETQYF.

This clonotype occurred a few times. The chain carries TRBV24-1 and TRBJ2-5; 8 bases agree with TRBD2. In germline, CDR1 is KGHDR, CDR2 SFDVKD. V shed 3 bases and J 2 bases; nucleotides not matched to a gene: 7. This CDR3 region has 16 residues. Here the CDR3 reads CATSDATTSGQETQYF. The CDR3, as DNA: TGTGCCACCAGTGATGCCACAACTAGCGGTCAAGAGACCCAGTACTTC.

The chain links TRBV5-1 to TRBJ1-1; possible D gene TRBD1, 6 bases. The CDR3 has 17 amino acids. Germline V gives CDR1 SGHRS, CDR2 YFSETQ. Trimming removed 4 bases from V and 6 bases from J, with 25 bases in between. CDR3 loop: CASSPERDKGGGPEAFF. The CDR3 DNA reads as TGCGCCAGCAGCCCAGAACGGGACAAGGGAGGAGGCCCTGAAGCTTTCTTT.

The chain links TRBV29-1 to TRBJ2-2; 10 bases line up with TRBD1. Germline V gene sequence: CDR1 SQVTM, CDR2 ANQGSEA. V lost 5 bases to trimming and J lost 6 bases; unmatched junction nucleotides: 6. CDR3 length equals 14 residues. CDR3 loop: CSVLGTGAPGELFF. The CDR3 nucleotides read TGCAGCGTTTTGGGGACAGGGGCGCCCGGGGAGCTGTTTTTT.

This clonotype was detected a few times. V and J are TRBV5-1 and TRBJ1-2; D may be TRBD1 (5 bases). This CDR3 contains 13 residues. Trimming left V 0 bases short and J 6 bases short, with 9 bases between. From germline, CDR1 is SGHRS and CDR2 YFSETQ. CDR3 amino acids: CASSLDRSNGYTF. The DNA for the CDR3 is TGCGCCAGCAGCTTGGACAGGTCGAATGGCTACACCTTC.

V usage is TRBV7-2 and J usage is TRBJ2-3, with 12 bases lining up with TRBD2. The V gene's germline CDR1 is SGHTA and CDR2 FQGNSA. This CDR3 contains 16 residues. After removal of 5 bases from V and 3 bases from J, the junction contained 6 bases not matched to a gene. The CDR3 nucleotides read TGTGCCAGCAGCACCCGACTAGCGGGAGAAACAGATACGCAGTATTTT. It yields the protein CASSTRLAGETDTQYF.

This clonotype was picked up a small number of times. The chain joins TRBV20-1 to TRBJ1-1; 8 bases line up with TRBD1. The V segment lost 7 bases and the J segment 4 bases; nucleotides outside the gene matches: 2. This CDR3 has 11 residues. Germline V gene sequence: CDR1 DFQATT, CDR2 SNEGSKA (reference sequence). This chain's CDR3 is CSGQGSTEAFF. For the CDR3, the DNA is TGCAGTGGACAGGGGAGCACTGAAGCTTTCTTT.

This chain joins TRBV28 and TRBJ1-1; D ambiguous. Trimming took off 10 bases at V and 2 bases at J, with 17 bases between the two ends. Germline V gives CDR1 MDHEN, CDR2 SYDVKM. The CDR3 loop spans 14 amino acids. CDR3 bases: TGTGCCACCCAACGAGGGAGGGCCAACACTGAAGCTTTCTTT. Its translation: CATQRGRANTEAFF.

The V gene is TRBV11-2, the J gene TRBJ1-1, with a weak D call TRBD1 (5 bases). The germline gives CDR1 SGHAT, CDR2 FQNNGV. CDR3 length: 16 amino acids. V gave up 5 bases and J gave up 0 bases, with 16 bases separating them. The CDR3 nucleotides are TGTGCCAGCAGCCCTTGGGGCAGCCCCATGAACACTGAAGCTTTCTTT. The encoded protein is CASSPWGSPMNTEAFF.

The chain uses TRBV7-2 and TRBJ2-4, with 7 positions matching TRBD1. Trimming cost V 5 bases and J 5 bases; bases outside gene matches: 9. CDR1 and CDR2 from the germline V gene are SGHTA and FQGNSA. There are 15 residues in the CDR3. The CDR3 nucleotides read TGTGCCAGCAGCGTACACTACAGGGGAGAAAACATTCAGTACTTC. It yields the protein CASSVHYRGENIQYF.

This clonotype has more than one count but fewer than ten. The gene calls are TRBV6-1 and TRBJ2-1; 9 positions agree with TRBD1. This CDR3 region has 16 residues. V gave up 5 bases and J gave up 4 bases; unmatched junction bases: 9. CDR1 MNHNS and CDR2 SASEGT come from the germline V gene. DNA for the CDR3: TGTGCCAGCAGTCGAAGGACAGGGGAAGGTTACAATGAGCAGTTCTTC. It yields the protein CASSRRTGEGYNEQFF.

The chain links TRBV2 to TRBJ1-2; D is unresolved. Trimming removed 11 bases at V and 1 base at J, with 11 bases between. The CDR3 has 12 amino acids. Germline loops: CDR1 SNHLY, CDR2 FYNNEI. Written as DNA, the CDR3 is TGTGCCTACACGGGGTATAACTATGGCTACACCTTC. Translated: CAYTGYNYGYTF.

This clonotype was observed a few times. The chain couples TRBV28 to TRBJ1-2; D gene uncertain. Germline V gene sequence: CDR1 MDHEN, CDR2 SYDVKM. V shed 5 bases and J shed 0 bases, with 10 bases lying between them. The CDR3 has 14 residues. CDR3 residues: CASSLGLANYGYTF. The CDR3 DNA reads TGTGCCAGCAGTCTTGGGTTAGCTAACTATGGCTACACCTTC.

The chain recombines TRBV7-2 with TRBJ2-3, with D possibly being TRBD2 (5 bases). V lost 7 bases to trimming and J lost 4 bases, with 12 bases between them. There are 13 residues in the CDR3. Germline lookup yields CDR1 SGHTA and CDR2 FQGNSA. The CDR3, as DNA: TGTGCCAGCACCGAGGGCGGCGCAGATACGCAGTATTTT. Its protein is CASTEGGADTQYF.

This clonotype was found a few times. This sequence joins TRBV3-1 and TRBJ2-7; D possibly uses TRBD1 or TRBD2 (5 bases each). Trimming shortened V by 1 base and J by 5 bases, and 18 bases separated the two germline ends. The CDR3 is 16 residues long. CDR1 is LGHDT, CDR2 YNNKEL, per germline (reference sequence). CDR3 amino acids: CASSQGSAGTFHEQYF. The CDR3 nucleotides are TGTGCCAGCAGCCAAGGGTCGGCAGGGACCTTCCACGAGCAGTACTTC.

The chain has TRBV7-6 and TRBJ1-1, with TRBD1 matching over 7 bases. The CDR3 extends over 16 amino acids. Germline loops: CDR1 SGHVS, CDR2 FNYEAQ. V was clipped by 3 bases and J by 5 bases; unmatched bases: 12. In DNA, the CDR3 is TGTGCCAGCAGCTTGGCGACAGGGACCCTAGGGACTGAAGCTTTCTTT. It is translated as CASSLATGTLGTEAFF.

This clonotype was counted between two and nine times. V usage is TRBV6-5 and J usage is TRBJ2-1; possible D gene TRBD2, 6 bases. CDR1 is MNHEY and CDR2 is SVGAGI in the germline V gene. Deletions cut 5 bases from V and 10 bases from J, with 12 bases between. CDR3 length equals 12 residues. The CDR3 region is CASSRTSSEQFF. CDR3 coding DNA: TGTGCCAGCAGTCGTACTAGCTCCGAGCAGTTCTTC.

This clonotype was detected a few times. With a much larger clone just one base away, this may be a read error. The chain links TRBV12-3 or TRBV12-4 to TRBJ2-6, with D perhaps matching TRBD1 (5 bases). The length of the CDR3 is 13 residues. The DNA for the CDR3 is TGTGCCAGCAGACCCCCTGGGGCCAACGCCCTGACTTTC. This encodes CASRPPGANALTF.

As concerns this clonotype: At one end, the junction sequence differs from germline, possibly due to a read error. The rearrangement uses TRBV12-3 or TRBV12-4 and TRBJ2-3; either TRBD1 or TRBD2 may fit D (5 bases each). The CDR3 is 12 residues long. CDR3 sequence reads: CASSARGDTKYF. In DNA, the CDR3 is TGTGCCAGCAGTGCAAGGGGAGATACGAAGTATTTT.

This clonotype was seen a few times. The chain is built from TRBV20-1 and TRBJ1-3; perhaps TRBD1 as D (5 bases). CDR3 length equals 16 residues. Per the germline V gene, CDR1 is DFQATT and CDR2 is SNEGSKA (reference sequence). The germline V and J ends were trimmed by 5 bases and 1 base, with 18 bases remaining between them. In DNA form, the CDR3 reads TGCAGTGCTCGTATACCGGGACTTAGGTCTGGAAACACCATATATTTT. It codes for CSARIPGLRSGNTIYF.